This T cell receptor beta chain was sequenced during a study of response to subunit inactivated influenza vaccine. TCRdb re-called the RT-PCR reads through MiXCR, storing one row per CDR3 protein. Here the sample spans roughly 760,000 distinct CDR3 sequences, around 21% being singletons. Study-wide findings and caveats: Authors suggested each seasonal influenza vaccination recruits few new T cells.

About this clonotype: The antigen remains unidentified.

This CDR3 is 15 amino acids long. V was shortened by 2 bases and J by 0 bases, with 10 bases between the two germline ends. Germline V gene sequence: CDR1 SGHRS, CDR2 YFSETQ. The chain employs TRBV5-1 and TRBJ2-3; unclear D gene. The sequence was collected from a man aged 50-60 years who received an inactivated influenza vaccine. Sample: PBMCs from blood, taken roughly 5 days after vaccination. The CDR3 region is CASSFNSASTDTQYF. The CDR3, as DNA: TGCGCCAGCAGCTTCAACTCCGCTAGCACAGATACGCAGTATTTT.